Each of the 6 T cell receptor beta chains below was sequenced from the same sample in a study of patients and donors after allogeneic stem cell transplantation. In TCRdb, the RT-PCR reads were re-called with MiXCR into one record per CDR3 protein. The sample consists of around 90,000 distinct CDR3 sequences, 40% to 60% of them appearing once. Sequencing used blood, either unsorted or a sorted T cell fraction (not recorded which). The origin of the receptors is a human donor who was either an allogeneic HSCT recipient or a stem cell or donor lymphocyte infusion donor (not recorded which). It is not recorded whose cells these are; they may come from a transplant donor.

Only a few counts were recorded for this clonotype. V and J are TRBV5-5 and TRBJ1-1; 7 bases match TRBD1. J lost 2 bases, V lost 2 bases, and 3 bases had no gene match. Germline V CDR1 and CDR2: SGHKS, YYEKEE (reference sequence). This CDR3 is 14 amino acids long. The CDR3 protein is CASSFGQENTEAFF. Here the CDR3 DNA reads TGTGCCAGCAGCTTCGGACAGGAAAACACTGAAGCTTTCTTT.

The chain couples TRBV7-9 to TRBJ2-3; 7 nucleotides match TRBD2. The junction had 6 bases not matched to a gene; V was cut back by 5 bases and J by 4 bases. This CDR3 has 14 residues. Germline V gene data show CDR1 as SEHNR and CDR2 as FQNEAQ (reference sequence). CDR3 bases: TGTGCCAGCAGCCTCGGACGGGGGGCAGATACGCAGTATTTT. Translated, it gives CASSLGRGADTQYF.

CDR3 sequence: CASSPRDRGLSGHAFF. The CDR3 nucleotides read TGTGCCAGCAGCCCCCGGGACAGGGGATTGTCAGGGCACGCTTTCTTT. The V gene is TRBV13, the J gene TRBJ1-1, with TRBD1 matching 10 bases. Germline V CDR1 and CDR2: PRHDT, FYEKMQ (reference sequence). V gave up 5 bases and J gave up 11 bases; unmatched junction bases: 17. The CDR3 runs 16 residues.

V usage is TRBV4-3 and J usage is TRBJ2-3, with a possible D match to TRBD2 (7 bases). This CDR3 is built from 17 residues. Trimming stripped 0 bases from V and 2 bases from J, with 15 bases between. Germline CDR1 is LGHNA and CDR2 is YSLEER. The CDR3 nucleotides read TGCGCCAGCAGCCAAGACGCGCGGGGGCTGCCCACAGATACGCAGTATTTT. Its translation is CASSQDARGLPTDTQYF.

The chain employs TRBV20-1 and TRBJ2-7; D possibly corresponds to TRBD2 (6 bases). V lost 4 bases and J lost 1, with 17 bases in between. The CDR3 is 15 residues long. Germline CDR1 and CDR2: DFQATT and SNEGSKA (reference sequence). The CDR3 is CSANAAGLYSYEQYF. CDR3 bases: TGCAGTGCTAACGCGGCGGGATTATATTCCTACGAGCAGTACTTC.

The V call is TRBV2, the J call TRBJ1-2; 10 nucleotides align to TRBD1. The junction had 9 bases not matched to a gene; V was cut back by 8 bases and J by 6 bases. Looked up from germline, CDR1 is SNHLY and CDR2 is FYNNEI. This CDR3 has 14 residues. In nucleotides, the CDR3 is TGTGCCAGCGTTACCGGGACAGGGGTCGATGGCTACACCTTC. Translated: CASVTGTGVDGYTF.